This is a list of T cell receptor beta chains from one sample in a study of T cells in Graves' hyperthyroidism and ophthalmopathy. One entry per CDR3 protein results from TCRdb running MiXCR on the multiplex PCR reads. The data contain fewer than 550,000 distinct CDR3 sequences, less than 20% of them seen just once; the ten biggest clones take up roughly 7.7%. The sequenced sample consisted of blood. These receptors all come from a woman under 30 with Graves' hyperthyroidism. Each CDR3 is given with its conserved first and last residue. D genes are given only for firm matches. Rows may omit the clone size; those that give it use once, few, many or a size class.

size	D	V	J	DNA	CDR3
many	TRBD2	TRBV5-5	TRBJ2-5	TGTGCCAGCAGATATAATAGCGGGGGGACACAAGAGACCCAGTACTTC	CASRYNSGGTQETQYF
many	TRBD2	TRBV2	TRBJ2-5	TGTGCCAACATCCCGACTAGCGGACAAGAGACCCAGTACTTC	CANIPTSGQETQYF
many	TRBD2	TRBV6-1	TRBJ2-1	TGTGCCAGCAGACCCGGGACTAGCGGGAGGGCCCTCGCGAATGAGCAGTTCTTC	CASRPGTSGRALANEQFF
.	.	TRBV7-9	TRBJ1-3	TGTGCCAGCAGCTATGAAGACGCGAACACCATATATTTT	CASSYEDANTIYF
many	.	TRBV9	TRBJ2-2	TGTGCCAGCAGCGTAGTGACAGACACCGGGGAGCTGTTTTTT	CASSVVTDTGELFF
once	.	TRBV12-3/TRBV12-4	TRBJ1-1	TGTGCCAGCGACCAGGGAGGTACTGAAGCTTTCTTT	CASDQGGTEAFF
few	TRBD1	TRBV6-1	TRBJ2-7	TGTGCCAGCAGTCAGATAGGGACAGGGGTTTCCTACGGGCAGTACTTC	CASSQIGTGVSYGQYF
many	.	TRBV20-1	TRBJ1-2	TGCAGTGCTAGAGATCAGGACCTAAGAGTCGGCTACACCTTC	CSARDQDLRVGYTF
many	TRBD1	TRBV12-5	TRBJ2-1	TGTGCTAGTGGTTTGGCCCTGGCCAGGGGGATAAATGAGCAGTTCTTC	CASGLALARGINEQFF
many	.	TRBV6-1	TRBJ2-7	TGTGCCAGCAGTACAGTAATCGCCTACGAGCAGTACTTC	CASSTVIAYEQYF
many	TRBD2	TRBV7-9	TRBJ2-1	TGTGCCAGCAGTCCCGGACTAGCGGGGGGCTCCTACAATGAGCAGTTCTTC	CASSPGLAGGSYNEQFF
many	.	TRBV12-3/TRBV12-4	TRBJ2-2	TGTGCCAGCAGTTTGGGCGAGGAGGGGGAGCTGTTTTTT	CASSLGEEGELFF
few	TRBD2	TRBV7-3	TRBJ2-7	TGTGCCAGCAGCTTAATGCCGGGACTAGCTATTGAGCAGTACTTC	CASSLMPGLAIEQYF
many	TRBD1	TRBV10-3	TRBJ1-6	TGTGCCATCAGCGGGACAGCCCCCAATTCACCCCTCCACTTT	CAISGTAPNSPLHF
many	.	TRBV11-2	TRBJ2-7	TGTGCCAGCGGGTCAGTACGGGGGAAAGGGTCCTACGAGCAGTACTTC	CASGSVRGKGSYEQYF
many	.	TRBV18	TRBJ1-5	TGTGCCAGCTCACCAGGTAGCAATCAGCCCCAGCATTTT	CASSPGSNQPQHF
many	TRBD2	TRBV20-1	TRBJ2-3	TGCAGTGCTAGAGTAGCGGGAGCAGATACGCAGTATTTT	CSARVAGADTQYF